The present entry profiles one TCR beta chain with its context. Naive-designated CD8 cells lacked CD45RO, were positively enriched for CCR7, and omitted terminally differentiated effector memory CD45RA+ cells. The data derive from a study of shared clonotypes between healthy human individuals. Study-wide background: Used for every donor were three CD4 naive, three CD4 memory, two CD8 naive and one CD8 memory plate.

Researchers divided each subset's genomic DNA evenly across several immunoSEQ plates. Measured with immunoSEQ multiplex PCR; TCRdb has only the in-frame clones, and not every one. The table lists roughly 2,000,000 clones, over 85% of them singletons. The receptor's source is a man aged 18 to 29 in good health. The source material was naive CD8+ T cells sorted from blood.

The CDR3 DNA is TGTGCCAGCAGTTCGACAGGGGCTAGGTTTCTCCACTTT. It codes for CASSSTGARFLHF. The chain uses TRBV7-8 and TRBJ1-6, with 8 bases identical to TRBD1. V was pared by 6 bases and J by 16 bases, with 11 bases of the junction left unmatched. CDR3 size: 13 residues. The germline V gene encodes CDR1 SGHVS and CDR2 FQNEAQ.